The T cell receptor (beta chain) under discussion was sequenced for a study of cytomegalovirus exposure and HLA in healthy donors. About the study: Early release data held about 92 million unique TCRs from HLA-typed donors.

The study's findings and limits: A later analysis linked a missense DCLRE1C variant to TCR beta V- and J-gene trimming. Among TCR sequences, most were rare, though some public TCRs appeared in many donors. What a later analysis showed was that several of the most significant clusters appeared linked to common viral pathogens.

V lost 0 bases and J lost 4, with 8 bases in between. CDR1 and CDR2 from the germline V gene are LNHNV and YYDKDF (reference sequence). The CDR3 totals 14 residues. Concerning this clone: Its antigen is unidentified.

Primers included in the PCR were 60 Vbeta and 13 Jbeta primers. The data were produced by immunoSEQ multiplex PCR, yet TCRdb's version contains in-frame clones alone and is incomplete. The sample totals 65,000 to 80,000 clones; its top ten clones hold around 7.5%. The sample comprised PBMCs. The gene calls are TRBV15 and TRBJ2-3; D not resolved. The TCR sequence derives from a female donor in good health and CMV-seropositive. DNA for the CDR3: TGTGCCACCAGCAGAGATCAAGAGGCAGATACGCAGTATTTT. Amino acid sequence: CATSRDQEADTQYF.